This TCR beta chain was captured in a study of Ad26.COV2.S vaccination and SARS-CoV-2 variants. Study-wide background: A participant enrolled in the COV1001 Ad26.COV2.S trial arm provided the sample. Ad26.COV2.S given intramuscularly, once or twice 56 days apart.

Treatment indicated: around 19 received Ad26.COV2.S at low or high dose, single or two shots; roughly five received placebo; per-sample allocation not given. The study sampled participants on day 63 after the first vaccine or placebo injection. Germline V gene sequence: CDR1 SNHLY, CDR2 FYNNEI. This CDR3 has 15 residues. V shed 1 base and J shed 2 bases, with 10 bases lying between them. Produced via immunoSEQ multiplex PCR; TCRdb's table is partial and in-frame only. The sample shows about 420,000 clones, more than 75% of them seen only once. This chain uses TRBV2 with TRBJ2-3; possibly TRBD2 for D (6 bases). The sequencing used peripheral blood, collected in a trial of Ad26.COV2.S vaccine versus placebo. This receptor was obtained from a person between 18 and 60 years old who received the Ad26.COV2.S COVID-19 vaccine or a placebo. The CDR3 here is CASSEEGTDTDTQYF. CDR3 coding DNA: TGTGCCAGCAGTGAAGAAGGGACTGACACAGATACGCAGTATTTT.